These 24 T cell receptor beta chains were all obtained from the same sample, sequenced in a study of identical twins. MiXCR, applied by TCRdb to the 5' RACE reads, yields one record per CDR3 protein. The table lists about 1.7 million distinct CDR3 sequences, less than 35% of them singletons, with around 0.25% in the top ten. Material for sequencing was cord blood. These receptors came from a newborn girl in good health.

This chain links TRBV27 with TRBJ2-5; maybe TRBD2 (7 bases). CDR3 length equals 17 residues. The germline gives CDR1 MNHEY, CDR2 SMNVEV (reference sequence). Trimming removed 0 bases from V and 5 bases from J, with 19 bases in between. The CDR3 is CASSLSWRGGRFETQYF. CDR3 nucleotide sequence: TGTGCCAGCAGTTTATCATGGAGGGGGGGGCGCTTTGAGACCCAGTACTTC.

This clonotype has only a few counts. The chain employs TRBV27 and TRBJ2-3; 10 positions agree with TRBD2. Losses at the gene ends were 0 bases for V and 2 bases for J; bases not matched to a gene: 11. There are 19 residues in the CDR3. Per the germline V gene, CDR1 is MNHEY and CDR2 is SMNVEV (reference sequence). This CDR3 is CASSLSPSWTSGHTDTQYF. In DNA, the CDR3 is TGTGCCAGCAGTTTATCCCCTTCTTGGACTAGCGGTCACACAGATACGCAGTATTTT.

This clonotype has at least ten counts. This chain joins TRBV2 and TRBJ1-2; D is unresolved. The CDR3 totals 13 residues. Looked up from germline, CDR1 is SNHLY and CDR2 is FYNNEI. Trimming shortened V by 4 bases and J by 4 bases, and 10 bases separated the two germline ends. The CDR3 nucleotides are TGTGCCAGCAGTGCTACAAGGACCTATGGCTACACCTTC. Protein sequence: CASSATRTYGYTF.

CDR3 protein: CANPNTEAFF. The CDR3 DNA follows: TGTGCCAACCCCAACACTGAAGCTTTCTTT. The V and J genes are TRBV2 and TRBJ1-1; D is unclear. The length of the CDR3 is 10 residues. Per germline, CDR1 SNHLY and CDR2 FYNNEI. The V end was cut by 10 bases, the J end by 2 bases, with 5 bases between. Full variable domain (outside the CDR3, taken from reference TRBV2 and TRBJ1-1): EPEVTQTPSHQVTQMGQEVILRCVPISNHLYFYWYRQILGQKVEFLVSFYNNEISEKSEIFDDQFSVERPDGSNFTLKIRSTKLEDSAMYFCANPNTEAFFGQGTRLTVV.

This clonotype was counted between two and nine times. The chain combines TRBV5-4 with TRBJ2-1, with TRBD2 identical over 13 bases. Trimming at V came to 0 bases and at J to 8 bases, leaving 5 bases not matched to a gene. The CDR3 spans 16 residues. Germline lookup yields CDR1 SGHNT and CDR2 YYREEE (reference sequence). The CDR3 sequence is CASSLGPGTSGDEQFF. In nucleotides, the CDR3 is TGTGCCAGCAGCTTGGGACCCGGGACTAGCGGGGATGAGCAGTTCTTC.

On this clonotype itself: This may come from a read error, since a much larger clone is one base off. The chain links TRBV12-3 or TRBV12-4 to TRBJ2-3; 9 bases agree with TRBD1. The CDR3 contains 14 residues. The CDR3 region has the DNA TGTGCCAGCACCCAGGGACAGGGTACAGATGCGCAGTATTTT. Its protein product is CASTQGQGTDAQYF.

This rearrangement joins TRBV5-1 to TRBJ2-6; D gene ambiguous. Germline-derived CDR1 and CDR2 are SGHRS and YFSETQ. The CDR3 totals 13 residues. The ends were cut back, 7 bases at V and 2 bases at J, with 7 bases in the middle. As DNA, the CDR3 is TGCGCCAGCTGGTTTCCTGGGGCCAACGTCCTGACTTTC. It specifies CASWFPGANVLTF. The full variable domain, rest sourced from reference TRBV5-1 and TRBJ2-6, is KAGVTQTPRYLIKTRGQQVTLSCSPISGHRSVSWYQQTPGQGLQFLFEYFSETQRNKGNFPGRFSGRQFSNSRSEMNVSTLELGDSALYLCASWFPGANVLTFGAGSRLTVL.

This clonotype was observed a few times. The chain employs TRBV6-7 and TRBJ2-1; tentative D call: TRBD2 (6 bases). TRBV6-7 is an ORF, with its function uncertain. V lost 0 bases and J 7 bases, leaving 22 bases between the germline ends. The CDR3 totals 18 residues. This chain's CDR3 is CASSYSSTGGADHNEQFF. CDR3 bases: TGTGCCAGCAGTTACTCGAGCACTGGCGGGGCGGACCATAATGAGCAGTTCTTC.

The table lists this clonotype with a few counts. The chain couples TRBV28 to TRBJ2-3, with D possibly being TRBD2 (5 bases). Trimming shortened V by 5 bases and J by 5 bases, and 14 bases separated the two germline ends. CDR1 and CDR2 from the germline V gene are MDHEN and SYDVKM. The CDR3 loop spans 14 amino acids. CDR3 in DNA: TGTGCCAGCAGTCGTCGGACGGGGAAAGATACGCAGTATTTT. It encodes CASSRRTGKDTQYF.

Turning to this clonotype: A much larger clone sits a single nucleotide away, making a read error possible. The V call is TRBV20-1, the J call TRBJ2-7; 9 bases agree with TRBD1. This CDR3 contains 13 residues. CDR1 is DFQATT, CDR2 SNEGSKA, per germline (reference sequence). V trimming: 4 bases; J trimming: 3 bases; junction bases outside the gene matches: 4. CDR3 nucleotides: TGCAGTGCTACCCTGACAGGGGGCTACGAGCAGTACTTC. Translated, it gives CSATLTGGYEQYF.

This clonotype occurred a few times. The chain links TRBV27 to TRBJ2-7; D possibly corresponds to TRBD1 (6 bases). The end of the DNA aligns better with TRBJ2-5, so the J call may be wrong. The length of the CDR3 is 14 residues. Germline V lookup: CDR1 MNHEY, CDR2 SMNVEV (reference sequence). The CDR3 spells CASSELGARETQYF. Here the CDR3 DNA reads TGTGCCAGCAGCGAATTGGGGGCAAGGGAGACCCAGTACTTC.

The rearrangement links TRBV6-6 to TRBJ2-5; D gene ambiguous. Germline CDR1 reads MNHNY; CDR2 reads SVGAGI (reference sequence). The CDR3 runs 13 residues. Trimming took off 3 bases at V and 4 bases at J, with 9 bases between the two ends. The CDR3 coding sequence is TGTGCCAGCAGTTATGTCGGGCGAGAGACCCAGTACTTC. Encoded protein: CASSYVGRETQYF.

This clonotype was counted between two and nine times. J is TRBJ2-1 and V is TRBV3-1; 9 bases align to TRBD2. CDR3 length: 19 amino acids. In germline, CDR1 is LGHDT, CDR2 YNNKEL (reference sequence). J was trimmed by 3 bases and V by 0 bases; bases with no gene match: 12. The DNA of the CDR3 is TGTGCCAGCAGCCAAGATGAGTGGATAGCGGGGGCCCTCTACAATGAGCAGTTCTTC. As protein: CASSQDEWIAGALYNEQFF.

This clonotype has just a few counts. The V and J genes are TRBV18 and TRBJ1-5; D gene unclear. Germline V lookup: CDR1 KGHSH, CDR2 LQKENI. The CDR3 spans 13 residues. V was clipped by 3 bases and J by 4 bases, with 7 bases between them. The CDR3 DNA follows: TGTGCCAGCTCACCGGAACCGAATCAGCCCCAGCATTTT. It translates to CASSPEPNQPQHF.

This clonotype has ten or more counts. For the CDR3, the DNA is TGTGCCAGCAGTGAAATGGCCGGCGATGAGCAGTTCTTC. Translation gives CASSEMAGDEQFF. J is TRBJ2-1 and V is TRBV6-1, with unresolved D. The CDR3 has 13 amino acids. Germline V gives CDR1 MNHNS, CDR2 SASEGT. V was pared by 2 bases and J by 8 bases, with 10 bases between.

The rearrangement joins TRBV20-1 to TRBJ1-6, with TRBD1 identical over 9 bases. This CDR3 is 18 amino acids long. Germline lookup yields CDR1 DFQATT and CDR2 SNEGSKA (reference sequence). V was clipped by 0 bases and J by 8 bases; unmatched bases: 14. CDR3 nucleotides: TGCAGTGCTAGAGACTCAAGGACAGGGGTTTGGTATGATTCACCCCTCCACTTT. Translating gives CSARDSRTGVWYDSPLHF.

This clonotype was counted between two and nine times. The CDR3 DNA reads as TGTGCCAGCAGTTCCCTCCAGGGGTGGGCCGGGGAGCTGTTTTTT. It yields the protein CASSSLQGWAGELFF. The chain links TRBV2 to TRBJ2-2, with D possibly matching TRBD1 (6 bases). The length of the CDR3 is 15 residues. Germline values: CDR1 SNHLY, CDR2 FYNNEI. Trimming removed 5 bases at V and 6 bases at J, with 16 bases between.

The chain has TRBV11-2 and TRBJ1-3, with a tentative D call TRBD1 (5 bases). V lost 4 bases and J lost 4, with 11 bases in between. The V gene's germline CDR1 is SGHAT and CDR2 FQNNGV. The CDR3 runs 14 residues. CDR3 in DNA: TGTGCCAGCAGCTCCCCCAGGGAGGGAAACACCATATATTTT. Amino acid sequence: CASSSPREGNTIYF.

In DNA form, the CDR3 reads TGTGCCAGCAGCTTACCACGGACTAGCCGCACAGATACGCAGTATTTT. Translated, it gives CASSLPRTSRTDTQYF. V and J are TRBV7-2 and TRBJ2-3; 8 bases match TRBD2. The CDR3 is 16 residues long. CDR1 is SGHTA, CDR2 FQGNSA, per germline. The V and J ends lost 2 bases and 1 base, in that order; junction bases with no gene match: 5.

This rearrangement joins TRBV24-1 to TRBJ2-1; 7 bases are shared with TRBD1. Trimming removed 6 bases from V and 4 bases from J; junction bases left unmatched: 17. The germline gives CDR1 KGHDR, CDR2 SFDVKD. The CDR3 extends over 18 amino acids. The CDR3: CATSRAPSVDRRYNEQFF. The CDR3 DNA is TGTGCCACCAGTCGGGCCCCCTCCGTGGACAGGAGGTACAATGAGCAGTTCTTC.

Worth noting for this clonotype: Compared with germline, one end of the junction differs, possibly owing to a read error. J is TRBJ1-2 and V is TRBV2; D ambiguous. CDR1 and CDR2 (germline): SNHLY, FYNNEI. The CDR3 is made up of 14 amino acids. DNA for the CDR3: TGTGCCAGCAGTAAAGCTTCGGCAGTATATGGCTACACCTTC. Its protein is CASSKASAVYGYTF.

This clonotype appeared a few times. V is TRBV3-1 and J is TRBJ2-1; a possible D gene is TRBD2 (5 bases). CDR3 size: 12 residues. In germline, CDR1 is LGHDT, CDR2 YNNKEL (reference sequence). V was shortened by 1 base and J by 10 bases, with 8 bases between the two germline ends. The CDR3 nucleotides read TGTGCCAGCAGCCAAGTTAAGCGGGAGCAGTTCTTC. Translating gives CASSQVKREQFF.

This clonotype was detected a few times. This rearrangement joins TRBV6-5 to TRBJ1-4, with D perhaps TRBD1 (5 bases). V shed 0 bases and J shed 2 bases, with 13 bases lying between them. Germline loops: CDR1 MNHEY, CDR2 SVGAGI. The CDR3 spans 17 residues. CDR3 in amino acids: CASSYSKRGSTNEKLFF. The DNA for the CDR3 is TGTGCCAGCAGTTACTCGAAAAGGGGTTCGACTAATGAAAAACTGTTTTTT.

This clonotype was counted between two and nine times. The rearrangement uses TRBV5-1 and TRBJ1-2; 7 bases line up with TRBD1. V dropped 3 bases and J dropped 8; count of bases not matched to a gene: 13. The CDR3 has 15 amino acids. The germline V gene has CDR1 SGHRS and CDR2 YFSETQ. CDR3 coding DNA: TGCGCCAGCAGCTCGAACTCAGGGGGGAGTGAAGGCTACACCTTC. Translation gives CASSSNSGGSEGYTF.